Listed below are T cell receptor beta chains from one sample, sequenced in a study of T cells in Graves' hyperthyroidism and ophthalmopathy. One entry per CDR3 protein, called by TCRdb with MiXCR from the multiplex PCR reads. The table includes 250,000 to 350,000 distinct CDR3 sequences, around 17% detected once. Source material: blood. Source of these receptors: a man in his thirties or forties with Graves' hyperthyroidism. The CDR3 runs from the conserved cysteine through the conserved F or W. The D gene is left open where the match is weak. Clone size appears in some rows only: once, few, many, or a class for an expanded clone.

TRBV12-3/TRBV12-4,-,few,TRBJ2-5,CASAWGALETQYF,TGTGCCAGCGCCTGGGGGGCTTTGGAGACCCAGTACTTC
TRBV19,TRBD2,-,TRBJ2-7,CASSAGVDYEQYF,TGTGCCAGTAGTGCGGGAGTGGACTACGAGCAGTACTTC
TRBV7-2,TRBD1,many,TRBJ1-2,CASSLDPPGGVYGYTF,TGTGCCAGCAGCTTAGACCCCCCAGGGGGAGTTTATGGCTACACCTTC
TRBV7-9,-,-,TRBJ2-2,CASSLITTANTGELFF,TGTGCCAGCAGCTTAATTACAACAGCGAACACCGGGGAGCTGTTTTTT
TRBV19,TRBD2,-,TRBJ2-5,CASTPSGRVETQYF,TGTGCCAGTACCCCTAGCGGGAGGGTGGAGACCCAGTACTTC
TRBV30,-,-,TRBJ1-5,CAWSDSNQPQHF,TGTGCCTGGAGTGATAGCAATCAGCCCCAGCATTTT
TRBV28,-,many,TRBJ1-1,CASSPSRAGNTEAFF,TGTGCCAGCAGTCCCTCGCGGGCGGGGAACACTGAAGCTTTCTTT
TRBV7-2,TRBD1,many,TRBJ2-1,CASTYHPGTGVYNEQFF,TGTGCCAGCACCTACCACCCCGGGACAGGAGTCTACAATGAGCAGTTCTTC
TRBV6-1,-,many,TRBJ1-5,CASSELSLRNNQPQHF,TGTGCCAGCAGTGAACTGTCCCTGAGGAACAATCAGCCCCAGCATTTT
TRBV20-1,-,-,TRBJ1-5,CSARATEGYNQPQHF,TGCAGTGCTAGAGCTACTGAGGGCTACAATCAGCCCCAGCATTTT
TRBV28,-,many,TRBJ1-6,CASEGPNSPLHF,TGTGCCAGCGAAGGACCTAATTCACCCCTCCACTTT
TRBV15,-,few,TRBJ2-2,CATSRDHRTRGGELFF,TGTGCCACCAGCAGAGATCATCGGACCCGAGGGGGGGAGCTGTTTTTT
TRBV29-1,-,-,TRBJ1-2,CSVEGRDNYGYTF,TGCAGCGTTGAAGGCCGGGACAACTATGGCTACACCTTC
TRBV11-2,TRBD2,many,TRBJ2-2,CASSSQAGVNGELFF,TGTGCCAGCAGCTCCCAAGCGGGAGTAAACGGGGAGCTGTTTTTT
TRBV7-2,-,many,TRBJ2-1,CASSPYGEQFF,TGTGCCAGCAGCCCGTATGGCGAGCAGTTCTTC
TRBV12-3/TRBV12-4,-,many,TRBJ2-3,CASSPILGGPDTQYF,TGTGCCAGCAGTCCCATTCTAGGGGGGCCAGATACGCAGTATTTT
TRBV5-1,-,once,TRBJ2-6,CASSPLGLTSGANVLTF,TGCGCCAGCAGCCCCCTCGGACTGACCTCTGGGGCCAACGTCCTGACTTTC
TRBV29-1,TRBD2,few,TRBJ2-5,CSVDVGSGGAETQYF,TGCAGCGTCGACGTGGGGAGCGGGGGCGCGGAGACCCAGTACTTC
TRBV13,-,-,TRBJ2-1,CASSLTTGWETQFF,TGTGCCAGCAGCTTGACCACAGGGTGGGAGACCCAGTTCTTC
TRBV7-9,-,-,TRBJ2-1,CASSLGRGIGYEQFF,TGTGCCAGCAGCTTGGGTCGCGGGATTGGCTATGAGCAGTTCTTC
TRBV12-3/TRBV12-4,TRBD1,many,TRBJ1-2,CASSLGRDRGSF,TGTGCCAGCAGTTTAGGCCGGGACAGGGGATCCTTC
TRBV11-2,TRBD1,few,TRBJ1-6,CASSLRLPGQGASPLHF,TGTGCCAGCAGCTTACGGTTGCCGGGACAGGGGGCTTCACCCCTCCACTTT
TRBV11-3,TRBD2,few,TRBJ2-1,CASSLTSGMDEQFF,TGTGCCAGCAGCTTGACTAGCGGGATGGATGAGCAGTTCTTC
TRBV18,-,-,TRBJ2-2,CASSPSVAVPGELFF,TGTGCCAGCTCACCATCCGTGGCGGTGCCCGGGGAGCTGTTTTTT
TRBV20-1,-,-,TRBJ2-5,CSGAAQETQYF,TGCAGTGGCGCGGCACAAGAGACCCAGTACTTC
TRBV11-2,TRBD2,many,TRBJ2-1,CASSYVGTSGSDEQFF,TGTGCCAGCAGCTACGTCGGGACTAGTGGTAGCGATGAGCAGTTCTTC
TRBV27,TRBD1,-,TRBJ1-6,CASSPGGDVSPLHF,TGTGCCAGCAGCCCAGGGGGGGATGTTTCACCCCTCCACTTT
TRBV20-1,-,-,TRBJ1-2,CSASVGNYGCTF,TGCAGTGCTAGTGTAGGGAACTATGGCTGCACCTTC
TRBV6-1,TRBD1,many,TRBJ1-4,CATSRDRANEKLFF,TGTGCCACCAGCAGGGACAGGGCTAATGAAAAACTGTTTTTT
TRBV29-1,-,-,TRBJ2-7,CSVLGGLDEQYF,TGCAGCGTTTTGGGGGGATTGGACGAGCAGTACTTC
TRBV9,TRBD1,-,TRBJ2-3,CASSRDRDDTQYF,TGTGCCAGCAGTCGGGACAGGGACGATACGCAGTATTTT
TRBV14,TRBD1,-,TRBJ2-2,CASSQSRDSLNTGELFF,TGTGCCAGCAGCCAATCCCGGGACAGCCTAAACACCGGGGAGCTGTTTTTT
TRBV7-9,-,many,TRBJ2-1,CASRSTSYEQFF,TGTGCCAGCAGATCCACTAGTTATGAGCAGTTCTTC
TRBV14,-,-,TRBJ1-1,CASNSVLGGYTEAFF,TGTGCCAGCAACTCCGTTCTAGGGGGGTACACTGAAGCTTTCTTT
TRBV2,-,many,TRBJ2-7,CASSGGEQYF,TGTGCCAGCAGTGGGGGCGAGCAGTACTTC
TRBV24-1,-,-,TRBJ2-2,CATSDSWDLINTGELFF,TGTGCCACCAGTGATTCTTGGGACTTAATTAACACCGGGGAGCTGTTTTTT
TRBV30,-,many,TRBJ1-5,CAWSVGLGGQPQHF,TGTGCCTGGAGTGTCGGCCTTGGGGGTCAGCCCCAGCATTTT
TRBV6-1,-,many,TRBJ2-5,CASSPRTVLRETQYF,TGTGCCAGCAGCCCCCGGACCGTTCTCCGGGAGACCCAGTACTTC
TRBV3-1,-,-,TRBJ1-1,CASSQDMGQGTEAFF,TGTGCCAGCAGCCAAGATATGGGGCAGGGCACTGAAGCTTTCTTT
TRBV19,-,many,TRBJ2-3,CASNPHPKADTQYF,TGTGCCAGTAATCCACACCCTAAGGCAGATACGCAGTATTTT
TRBV29-1,TRBD2,many,TRBJ2-1,CSVELAGRSYNEQFF,TGCAGCGTAGAACTAGCGGGACGCTCCTACAATGAGCAGTTCTTC